The text below deals with one TCR beta chain. The sample originates from a study of glioma-infiltrating T cells after dendritic cell vaccination. Time point: after dendritic cell vaccination, including at tumor progression/relapse. Here immunoSEQ multiplex PCR was the method, and the copy in TCRdb shows in-frame clones only, minus some. The data show fewer than 65,000 clones, around 89% seen once. Germline V gives CDR1 MNHNS, CDR2 SASEGT. The V gene lost 3 bases and the J gene lost 0 bases, with 8 bases spanning the gap. The CDR3 contains 14 residues. The material was blood, obtained after dendritic cell vaccination. V usage is TRBV6-1 and J usage is TRBJ1-2, with D maybe TRBD1 (5 bases). The receptor comes from a human donor with glioblastoma. This CDR3 is CASSEIGANYGYTF. The CDR3, as DNA: TGTGCCAGCAGTGAGATAGGGGCTAACTATGGCTACACCTTC.